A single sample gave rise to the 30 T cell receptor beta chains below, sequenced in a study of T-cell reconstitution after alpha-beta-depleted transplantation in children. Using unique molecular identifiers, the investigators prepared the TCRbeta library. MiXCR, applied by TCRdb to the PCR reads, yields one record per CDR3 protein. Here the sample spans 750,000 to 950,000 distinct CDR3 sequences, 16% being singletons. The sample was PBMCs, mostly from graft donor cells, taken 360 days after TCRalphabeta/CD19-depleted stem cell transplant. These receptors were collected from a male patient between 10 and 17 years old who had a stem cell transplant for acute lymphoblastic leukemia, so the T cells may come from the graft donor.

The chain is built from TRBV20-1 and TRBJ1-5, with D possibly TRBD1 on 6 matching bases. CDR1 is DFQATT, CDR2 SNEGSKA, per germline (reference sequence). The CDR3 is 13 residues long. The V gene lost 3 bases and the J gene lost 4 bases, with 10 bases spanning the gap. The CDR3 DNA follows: TGCAGTGCTAGGGGACACTTGAATCAGCCCCAGCATTTT. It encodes CSARGHLNQPQHF.

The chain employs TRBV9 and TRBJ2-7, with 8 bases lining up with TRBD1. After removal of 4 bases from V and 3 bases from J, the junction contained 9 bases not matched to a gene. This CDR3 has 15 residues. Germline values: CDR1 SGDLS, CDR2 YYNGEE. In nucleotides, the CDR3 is TGTGCCAGCAGCTATACAGCCGGACAGGGCTACGAGCAGTACTTC. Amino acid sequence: CASSYTAGQGYEQYF. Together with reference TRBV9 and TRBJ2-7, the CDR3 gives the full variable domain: DSGVTQTPKHLITATGQRVTLRCSPRSGDLSVYWYQQSLDQGLQFLIQYYNGEERAKGNILERFSAQQFPDLHSELNLSSLELGDSALYFCASSYTAGQGYEQYFGPGTRLTVT.

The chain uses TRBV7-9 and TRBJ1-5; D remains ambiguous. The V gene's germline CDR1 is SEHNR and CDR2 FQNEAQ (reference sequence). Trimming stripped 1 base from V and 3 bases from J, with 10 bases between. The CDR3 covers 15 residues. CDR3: CASSLEGRVNQPQHF. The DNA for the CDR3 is TGTGCCAGCAGCTTAGAAGGCCGGGTCAATCAGCCCCAGCATTTT.

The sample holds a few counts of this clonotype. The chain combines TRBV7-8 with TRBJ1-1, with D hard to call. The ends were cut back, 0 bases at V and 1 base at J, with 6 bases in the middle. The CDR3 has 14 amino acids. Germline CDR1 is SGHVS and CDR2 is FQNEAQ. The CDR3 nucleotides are TGTGCCAGCAGCTTAGCTAGGGCGAACACTGAAGCTTTCTTT. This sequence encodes CASSLARANTEAFF.

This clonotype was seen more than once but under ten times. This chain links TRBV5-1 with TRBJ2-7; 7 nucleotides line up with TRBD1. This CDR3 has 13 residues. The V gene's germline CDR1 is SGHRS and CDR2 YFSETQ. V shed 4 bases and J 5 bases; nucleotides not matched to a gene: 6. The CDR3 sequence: CASSAGQANEQYF. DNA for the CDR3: TGCGCCAGCAGCGCTGGACAGGCGAACGAGCAGTACTTC.

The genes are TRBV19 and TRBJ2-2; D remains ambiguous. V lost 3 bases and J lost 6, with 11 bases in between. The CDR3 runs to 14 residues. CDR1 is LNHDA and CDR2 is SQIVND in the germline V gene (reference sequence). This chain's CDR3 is CASSILDSSGELFF. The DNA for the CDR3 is TGTGCCAGTAGTATCCTCGATTCATCCGGGGAGCTGTTTTTT. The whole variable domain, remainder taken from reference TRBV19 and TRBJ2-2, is DGGITQSPKYLFRKEGQNVTLSCEQNLNHDAMYWYRQDPGQGLRLIYYSQIVNDFQKGDIAEGYSVSREKKESFPLTVTSAQKNPTAFYLCASSILDSSGELFFGEGSRLTVL.

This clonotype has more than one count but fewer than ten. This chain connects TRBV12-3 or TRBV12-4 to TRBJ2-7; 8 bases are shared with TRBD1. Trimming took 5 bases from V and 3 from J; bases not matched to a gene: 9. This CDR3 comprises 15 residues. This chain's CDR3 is CASSPSGQGHYEQYF. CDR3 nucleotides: TGTGCCAGCAGTCCCTCTGGACAGGGCCACTACGAGCAGTACTTC.

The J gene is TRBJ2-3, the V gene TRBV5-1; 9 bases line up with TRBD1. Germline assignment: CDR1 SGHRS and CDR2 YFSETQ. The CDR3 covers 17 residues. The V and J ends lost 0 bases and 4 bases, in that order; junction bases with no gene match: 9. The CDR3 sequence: CASSLEGGTGYADTQYF. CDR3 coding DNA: TGCGCCAGCAGCTTGGAGGGGGGGACAGGGTATGCAGATACGCAGTATTTT.

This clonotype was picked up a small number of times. The CDR3 bases are TGTGCCAGCTCTTCACAGGGGGCACTCTATAATTCACCCCTCCACTTT. It yields the protein CASSSQGALYNSPLHF. The chain has TRBV27 and TRBJ1-6, with TRBD1 matching over 9 bases. The CDR3 consists of 16 residues. V gave up 8 bases and J gave up 3 bases; unmatched junction bases: 8. The germline CDR1 and CDR2 sequences are MNHEY and SMNVEV (reference sequence).

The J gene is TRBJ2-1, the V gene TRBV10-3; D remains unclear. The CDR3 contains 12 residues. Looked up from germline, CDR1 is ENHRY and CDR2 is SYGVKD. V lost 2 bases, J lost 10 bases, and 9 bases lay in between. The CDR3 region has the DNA TGTGCCATCAGTGAGAGGGCGGTAGAGCAGTTCTTC. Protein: CAISERAVEQFF.

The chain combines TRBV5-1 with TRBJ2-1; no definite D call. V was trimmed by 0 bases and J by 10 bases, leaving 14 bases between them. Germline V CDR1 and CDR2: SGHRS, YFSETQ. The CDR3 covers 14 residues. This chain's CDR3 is CASSLVGPVDEQFF. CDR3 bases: TGCGCCAGCAGCTTGGTAGGGCCTGTAGACGAGCAGTTCTTC.

CDR3 region: CSARYSFTDTQYF. Written as DNA, the CDR3 is TGCAGTGCTAGATACTCATTCACAGATACGCAGTATTTT. V usage is TRBV20-1 and J usage is TRBJ2-3; the D is unclear. Germline-derived CDR1 and CDR2 are DFQATT and SNEGSKA (reference sequence). This CDR3 has 13 residues. The V end was cut by 2 bases, the J end by 2 bases, with 8 bases between.

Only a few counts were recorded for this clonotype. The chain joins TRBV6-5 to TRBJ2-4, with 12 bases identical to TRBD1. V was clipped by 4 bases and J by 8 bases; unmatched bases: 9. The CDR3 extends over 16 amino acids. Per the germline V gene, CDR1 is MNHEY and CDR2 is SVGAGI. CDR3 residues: CASSSHSGQGADIQYF. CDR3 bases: TGTGCCAGCAGTTCACACTCGGGACAGGGGGCGGACATTCAGTACTTC.

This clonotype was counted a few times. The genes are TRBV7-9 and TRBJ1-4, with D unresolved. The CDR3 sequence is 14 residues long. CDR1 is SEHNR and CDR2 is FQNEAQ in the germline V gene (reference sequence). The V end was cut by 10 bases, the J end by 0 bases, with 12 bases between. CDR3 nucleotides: TGTGCCACCAGATCTTGGACAACTAATGAAAAACTGTTTTTT. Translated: CATRSWTTNEKLFF.

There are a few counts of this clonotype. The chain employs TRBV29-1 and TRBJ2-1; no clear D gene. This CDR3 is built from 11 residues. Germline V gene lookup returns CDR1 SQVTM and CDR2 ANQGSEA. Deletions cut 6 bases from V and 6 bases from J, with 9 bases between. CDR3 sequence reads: CSVGPRNEQFF. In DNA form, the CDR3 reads TGCAGCGTAGGACCGCGCAATGAGCAGTTCTTC.

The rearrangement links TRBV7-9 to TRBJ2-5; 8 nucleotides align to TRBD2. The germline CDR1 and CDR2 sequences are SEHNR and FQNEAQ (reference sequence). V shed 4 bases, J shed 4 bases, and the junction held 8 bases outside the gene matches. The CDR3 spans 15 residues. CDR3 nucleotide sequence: TGTGCCAGCAGCTACACCGGGACTAGGAGAGAGACCCAGTACTTC. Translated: CASSYTGTRRETQYF.

CDR3 DNA sequence: TGTGCCAGCTCACCAAAGGGGAAATGGAACACCGGGGAGCTGTTTTTT. This encodes CASSPKGKWNTGELFF. This chain uses TRBV18 with TRBJ2-2; tentative D call: TRBD1 (5 bases). The V end was cut by 2 bases, the J end by 1 base, with 11 bases between. Germline lookup yields CDR1 KGHSH and CDR2 LQKENI. The CDR3 is 16 residues long. The complete variable domain, with remaining parts taken from reference TRBV18 and TRBJ2-2, reads NAGVMQNPRHLVRRRGQEARLRCSPMKGHSHVYWYRQLPEEGLKFMVYLQKENIIDESGMPKERFSAEFPKEGPSILRIQQVVRGDSAAYFCASSPKGKWNTGELFFGEGSRLTVL.

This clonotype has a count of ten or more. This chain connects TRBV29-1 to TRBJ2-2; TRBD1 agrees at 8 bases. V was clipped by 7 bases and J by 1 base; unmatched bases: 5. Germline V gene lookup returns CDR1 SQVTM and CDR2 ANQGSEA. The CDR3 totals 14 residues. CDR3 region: CSAPGQGNTGELFF. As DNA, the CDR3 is TGCAGCGCTCCTGGACAGGGGAACACCGGGGAGCTGTTTTTT.

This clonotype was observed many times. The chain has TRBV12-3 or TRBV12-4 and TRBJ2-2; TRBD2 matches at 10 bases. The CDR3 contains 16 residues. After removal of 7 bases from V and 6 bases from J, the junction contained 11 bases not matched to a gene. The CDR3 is CASTPEASGSSGELFF. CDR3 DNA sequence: TGTGCCAGCACCCCCGAGGCTAGCGGGAGCTCCGGGGAGCTGTTTTTT.

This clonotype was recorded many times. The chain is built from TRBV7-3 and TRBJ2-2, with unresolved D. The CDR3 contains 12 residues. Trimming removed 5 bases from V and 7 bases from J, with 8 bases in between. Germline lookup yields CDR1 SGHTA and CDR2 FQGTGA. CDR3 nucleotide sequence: TGTGCCAGCAGCATGGGGTACGGGGAGCTGTTTTTT. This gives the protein CASSMGYGELFF. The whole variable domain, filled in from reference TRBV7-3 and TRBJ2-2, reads GAGVSQTPSNKVTEKGKYVELRCDPISGHTALYWYRQSLGQGPEFLIYFQGTGAADDSGLPNDRFFAVRPEGSVSTLKIQRTERGDSAVYLCASSMGYGELFFGEGSRLTVL.

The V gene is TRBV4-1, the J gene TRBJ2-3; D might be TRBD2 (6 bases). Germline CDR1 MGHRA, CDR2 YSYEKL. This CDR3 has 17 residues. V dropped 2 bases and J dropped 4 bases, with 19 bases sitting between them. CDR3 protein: CASSQSAGSPAADTQYF. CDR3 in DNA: TGCGCCAGCAGCCAATCGGCGGGATCCCCCGCAGCAGATACGCAGTATTTT.

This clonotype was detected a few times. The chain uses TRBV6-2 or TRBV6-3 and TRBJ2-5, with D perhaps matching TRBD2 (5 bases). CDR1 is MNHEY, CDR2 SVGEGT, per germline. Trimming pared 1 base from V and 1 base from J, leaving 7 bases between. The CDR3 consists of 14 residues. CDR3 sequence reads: CASSYLAIQETQYF. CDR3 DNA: TGTGCCAGCAGTTACTTAGCGATCCAAGAGACCCAGTACTTC.

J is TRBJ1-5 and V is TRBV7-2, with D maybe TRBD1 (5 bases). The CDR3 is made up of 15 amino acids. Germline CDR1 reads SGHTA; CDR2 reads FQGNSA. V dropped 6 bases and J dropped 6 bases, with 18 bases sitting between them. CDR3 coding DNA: TGTGCCAGCAGTCTTGGGCCTTCCCAGGGTCAGCCCCAGCATTTT. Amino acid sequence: CASSLGPSQGQPQHF.

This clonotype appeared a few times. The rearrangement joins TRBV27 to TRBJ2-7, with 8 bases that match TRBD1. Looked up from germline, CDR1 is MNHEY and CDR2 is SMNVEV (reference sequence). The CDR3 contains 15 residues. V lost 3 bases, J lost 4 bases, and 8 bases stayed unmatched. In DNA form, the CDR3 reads TGTGCCAGCAGTTTTTATCCAGGGGGCTTATACGAGCAGTACTTC. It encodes CASSFYPGGLYEQYF.

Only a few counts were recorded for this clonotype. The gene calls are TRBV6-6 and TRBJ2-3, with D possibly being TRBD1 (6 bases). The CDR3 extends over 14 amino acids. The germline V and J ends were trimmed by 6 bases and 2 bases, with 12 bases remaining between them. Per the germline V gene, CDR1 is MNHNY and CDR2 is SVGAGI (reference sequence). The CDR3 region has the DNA TGTGCCAGCAGCCAGGGGAGACCCACAGATACGCAGTATTTT. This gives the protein CASSQGRPTDTQYF.

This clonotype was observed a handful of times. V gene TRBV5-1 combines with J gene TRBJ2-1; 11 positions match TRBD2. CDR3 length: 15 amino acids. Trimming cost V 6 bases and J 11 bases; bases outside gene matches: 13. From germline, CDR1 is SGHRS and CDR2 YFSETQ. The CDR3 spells CASTRGLAGGSQQFF. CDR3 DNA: TGCGCCAGCACCCGGGGGCTAGCGGGAGGCTCACAGCAGTTCTTC.

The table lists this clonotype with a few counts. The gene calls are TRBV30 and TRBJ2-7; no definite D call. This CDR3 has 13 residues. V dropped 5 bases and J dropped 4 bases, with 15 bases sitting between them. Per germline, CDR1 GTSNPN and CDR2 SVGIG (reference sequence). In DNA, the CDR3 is TGTGCCTGGGGACGCCGTATAGGGTACGAGCAGTACTTC. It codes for CAWGRRIGYEQYF. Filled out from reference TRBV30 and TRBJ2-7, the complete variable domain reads SQTIHQWPATLVQPVGSPLSLECTVEGTSNPNLYWYRQAAGRGLQLLFYSVGIGQISSEVPQNLSASRPQDRQFILSSKKLLLSDSGFYLCAWGRRIGYEQYFGPGTRLTVT.

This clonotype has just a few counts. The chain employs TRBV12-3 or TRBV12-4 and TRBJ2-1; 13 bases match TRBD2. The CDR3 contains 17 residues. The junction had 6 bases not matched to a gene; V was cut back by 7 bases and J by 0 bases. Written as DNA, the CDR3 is TGTGCCAGCATTCTGACTAGCGGGGGGAGCTCCTACAATGAGCAGTTCTTC. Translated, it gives CASILTSGGSSYNEQFF.

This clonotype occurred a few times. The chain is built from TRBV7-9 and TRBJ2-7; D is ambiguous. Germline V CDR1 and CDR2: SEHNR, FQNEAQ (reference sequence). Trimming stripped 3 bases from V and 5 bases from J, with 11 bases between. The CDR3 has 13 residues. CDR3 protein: CASSFGPSDEQYF. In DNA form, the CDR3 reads TGTGCCAGCAGCTTCGGACCCTCAGACGAGCAGTACTTC.

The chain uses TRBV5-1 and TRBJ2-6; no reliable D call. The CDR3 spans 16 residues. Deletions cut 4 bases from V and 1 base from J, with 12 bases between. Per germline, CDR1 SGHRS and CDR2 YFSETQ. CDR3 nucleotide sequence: TGCGCCAGCAGCCCAATTATTGTATCTGGGGCCAACGTCCTGACTTTC. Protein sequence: CASSPIIVSGANVLTF.